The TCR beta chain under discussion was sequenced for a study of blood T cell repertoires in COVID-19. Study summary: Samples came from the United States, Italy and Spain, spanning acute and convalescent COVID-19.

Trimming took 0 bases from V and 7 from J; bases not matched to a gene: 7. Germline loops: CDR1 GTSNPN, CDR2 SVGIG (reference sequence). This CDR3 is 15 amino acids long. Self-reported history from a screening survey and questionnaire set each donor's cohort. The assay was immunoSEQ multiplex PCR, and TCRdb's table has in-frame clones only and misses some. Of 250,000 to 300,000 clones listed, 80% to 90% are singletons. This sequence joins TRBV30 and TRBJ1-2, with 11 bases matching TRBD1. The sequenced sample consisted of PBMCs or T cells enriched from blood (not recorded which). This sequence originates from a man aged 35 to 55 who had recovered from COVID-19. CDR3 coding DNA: TGTGCCTGGAGTGTACGGGACAGGGGGTTTGTTGGCTACACCTTC. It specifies CAWSVRDRGFVGYTF.